The sequence of this T cell receptor beta chain was determined in a study of cytomegalovirus exposure and HLA in healthy donors. Points from the study as a whole: When the data were analyzed later, several of the most significant clusters appeared to be linked to common viral pathogens.

As for this clone: Its antigen is not identified.

The CDR3 totals 14 residues. Germline loops: CDR1 SGHTA, CDR2 FQGNSA. V lost 8 bases, J lost 7 bases, and 8 bases stayed unmatched. The PCR employed 60 Vbeta primers together with 13 Jbeta primers. Generated by immunoSEQ multiplex PCR, the TCRdb table keeps only in-frame clones and is missing some. The sample holds 150,000 to 200,000 clones, over 70% seen once. The chain employs TRBV7-2 and TRBJ2-2; 9 bases are a match to TRBD1. The sequenced sample consisted of PBMCs. This receptor was identified in a man in his forties in good health and CMV-seronegative. CDR3 bases: TGTGCCAGCCGCCGGGGACAGGGTGACGGGGAGCTGTTTTTT. Amino acid sequence: CASRRGQGDGELFF.